This T cell receptor (beta chain) derives from a study of cytomegalovirus exposure and HLA in healthy donors. Overall study context: When 398 donors were genotyped, just over 80% of them were found to fall in the Caucasian-associated ancestry cluster. General study results and limits: CMV serostatus alone was available as immune exposure information.

Primers for the PCR totalled 60 Vbeta and 13 Jbeta. Assay used: immunoSEQ multiplex PCR; TCRdb lists only in-frame clones, some missing. The table lists fewer than 60,000 clones, 45% to 70% of them singletons. Comments on this clone: No antigen is known for it.

The CDR3 loop spans 14 amino acids. Germline CDR1 is SGHNT and CDR2 is YYREEE (reference sequence). V was pared by 2 bases and J by 2 bases, with 9 bases between. The V and J genes are TRBV5-4 and TRBJ2-3; a weak D match, TRBD1 (6 bases). The receptor comes from a human donor in good health. Sequenced sample: PBMCs. The CDR3, as DNA: TGTGCCAGCAGCTTAAGGACAGACACAGATACGCAGTATTTT. Its protein is CASSLRTDTDTQYF.